The 17 T cell receptor beta chains below were found in one sample sequenced in a study of B cell selection in AIRE deficiency. The assay was immunoSEQ multiplex PCR, and TCRdb's table has in-frame clones only and misses some. Of about 22,000 clones in the sample, approximately 96% were seen once. Sorting defined conventional CD4 T cells as CD4+CD127+. The source material was CD4+CD127+ conventional T cells sorted from PBMCs. The receptors derive from a human donor in good health.

This chain uses TRBV9 with TRBJ1-3; D is unclear. Trimming left V 0 bases short and J 1 base short, with 11 bases between. There are 16 residues in the CDR3. Germline-derived CDR1 and CDR2 are SGDLS and YYNGEE. The CDR3 protein is CASSVARESSGNTIYF. The CDR3 DNA reads TGTGCCAGCAGCGTAGCCCGGGAATCGTCTGGAAACACCATATATTTT.

This chain joins TRBV9 and TRBJ2-2; TRBD2 matches 11 bases. The length of the CDR3 is 19 residues. Germline assignment: CDR1 SGDLS and CDR2 YYNGEE. With 2 bases clipped from V and 4 bases from J, the junction kept 13 bases outside the gene matches. The CDR3 DNA reads TGTGCCAGCAGCGTTACTAGCGGGGGTCCCCCTCGAGGCACCGGGGAGCTGTTTTTT. Translating it yields CASSVTSGGPPRGTGELFF.

The chain combines TRBV9 with TRBJ2-3; D is possibly TRBD1 or TRBD2 (5 bases each). The CDR3 is 16 residues long. The V and J ends lost 0 bases and 2 bases respectively, with 13 bases between them. Germline V lookup: CDR1 SGDLS, CDR2 YYNGEE. CDR3 sequence: CASSVGGGTATDTQYF. The CDR3 coding sequence is TGTGCCAGCAGCGTAGGTGGGGGAACGGCCACAGATACGCAGTATTTT.

The J gene is TRBJ1-5, the V gene TRBV5-8; possibly TRBD1 for D (6 bases). The length of the CDR3 is 14 residues. CDR1 is SGHTS, CDR2 YDEGEE, per germline. V was shortened by 10 bases and J by 5 bases, with 19 bases between the two germline ends. The CDR3 bases are TGTGCCTACAACGGGGGCCGGTGGGATCAGCCCCAGCATTTT. It specifies CAYNGGRWDQPQHF. Using reference TRBV5-8 and TRBJ1-5 for the parts outside the CDR3, the full variable domain is EAGVTQSPTHLIKTRGQQATLRCSPISGHTSVYWYQQALGLGLQFLLWYDEGEERNRGNFPPRFSGRQFPNYSSELNVNALELEDSALYLCAYNGGRWDQPQHFGDGTRLSIL.

The V gene is TRBV2, the J gene TRBJ1-5; D is uncertain. The CDR3 contains 14 residues. Germline V gene lookup returns CDR1 SNHLY and CDR2 FYNNEI. The ends were cut back, 1 base at V and 0 bases at J, with 4 bases in the middle. The CDR3 DNA reads TGTGCCAGCAGTGAAGTTAGTAGCAATCAGCCCCAGCATTTT. Protein sequence: CASSEVSSNQPQHF.

The chain is built from TRBV19 and TRBJ2-1; 7 bases align to TRBD1. J was trimmed by 7 bases and V by 4 bases; bases with no gene match: 1. CDR1 and CDR2 from the germline V gene are LNHDA and SQIVND (reference sequence). CDR3 length: 12 amino acids. The CDR3 spells CASSNRGNEQFF. The CDR3, as DNA: TGTGCCAGTAGTAACAGGGGAAATGAGCAGTTCTTC. The variable domain in full, completed from reference TRBV19 and TRBJ2-1, reads DGGITQSPKYLFRKEGQNVTLSCEQNLNHDAMYWYRQDPGQGLRLIYYSQIVNDFQKGDIAEGYSVSREKKESFPLTVTSAQKNPTAFYLCASSNRGNEQFFGPGTRLTVL.

The rearrangement joins TRBV6-1 to TRBJ1-5; the D is unclear. Trimming stripped 1 base from V and 7 bases from J, with 14 bases between. Germline CDR1 reads MNHNS; CDR2 reads SASEGT. The CDR3 covers 15 residues. The CDR3: CASSEVLGRGQPQHF. The CDR3 DNA is TGTGCCAGCAGTGAAGTTTTAGGGCGGGGACAGCCCCAGCATTTT.

This sequence joins TRBV11-3 and TRBJ2-7; D might be TRBD2 (6 bases). The ends were cut back, 3 bases at V and 5 bases at J, with 11 bases in the middle. Germline V gene lookup returns CDR1 SGHNT and CDR2 YENEEA. The CDR3 loop spans 13 amino acids. The CDR3 reads CASSFGTGDEQYF. CDR3 DNA sequence: TGTGCCAGCAGCTTCGGGACGGGGGACGAGCAGTACTTC.

The genes are TRBV7-3 and TRBJ2-2, with 7 nucleotides matching TRBD1. The V gene end was trimmed by 6 bases and the J gene end by 5 bases; junction bases not matched to a gene: 3. The CDR3 length is 13 residues. Germline V gene sequence: CDR1 SGHTA, CDR2 FQGTGA. The CDR3 coding sequence is TGTGCCAGCAGTCTGACAGGGACCGGGGAGCTGTTTTTT. Encoded protein: CASSLTGTGELFF.

This clone has just one count. The CDR3 DNA reads as TGTGCCAGCAGCTTAGAACGGAAAGGGGGAAACACCATATATTTT. Its protein product is CASSLERKGGNTIYF. This chain connects TRBV7-9 to TRBJ1-3; D gene uncertain. The length of the CDR3 is 15 residues. CDR1 and CDR2 from the germline V gene are SEHNR and FQNEAQ (reference sequence). V was shortened by 1 base and J by 4 bases, with 11 bases between the two germline ends.

The rearrangement uses TRBV2 and TRBJ2-2, with no clear D. CDR1 SNHLY and CDR2 FYNNEI come from the germline V gene. The ends were cut back, 6 bases at V and 7 bases at J, with 12 bases in the middle. This CDR3 has 13 residues. The CDR3 sequence: CASSGSRVGELFF. CDR3 bases: TGTGCCAGCAGCGGGTCTAGGGTCGGGGAGCTGTTTTTT.

This sequence joins TRBV28 and TRBJ2-1, with 9 positions matching TRBD2. The CDR3 contains 15 residues. V lost 3 bases to trimming and J lost 7 bases; unmatched junction nucleotides: 7. Germline V CDR1 and CDR2: MDHEN, SYDVKM. The CDR3 region is CASSLLAGKGNEQFF. The CDR3, as DNA: TGTGCCAGCAGTTTGCTAGCGGGGAAGGGGAATGAGCAGTTCTTC.

This sequence joins TRBV11-2 and TRBJ1-1; 8 bases are a match to TRBD1. Germline lookup yields CDR1 SGHAT and CDR2 FQNNGV. The CDR3 loop spans 14 amino acids. J gave up 8 bases and V 0 bases, and 5 bases lay outside the gene matches. The DNA of the CDR3 is TGTGCCAGCAGCTTAGATCGGTGGGACAGGGAAGCTTTCTTT. Translating gives CASSLDRWDREAFF.

The V call is TRBV12-5, the J call TRBJ1-3, with a tentative D call TRBD1 (6 bases). The germline gives CDR1 LGHNT, CDR2 FRNRAP. The CDR3 has 14 amino acids. The ends were cut back, 6 bases at V and 1 base at J, with 10 bases in the middle. Written as DNA, the CDR3 is TGTGCTAGTGGGAGAGGGGGTTCTGGAAACACCATATATTTT. Translating it yields CASGRGGSGNTIYF.

The V call is TRBV13, the J call TRBJ1-4; 8 bases align to TRBD1. In germline, CDR1 is PRHDT, CDR2 FYEKMQ (reference sequence). The CDR3 sequence is 18 residues long. Trimming removed 6 bases from V and 8 bases from J; junction bases left unmatched: 20. The chain's CDR3 is CASRQLGSRTGTNEKLFF. For the CDR3, the DNA is TGTGCCAGCAGGCAGCTTGGGTCTCGGACAGGGACCAACGAAAAACTGTTTTTT.

The rearrangement joins TRBV5-1 to TRBJ2-2; no definite D call. The CDR3 totals 12 residues. The germline gives CDR1 SGHRS, CDR2 YFSETQ. Trimming took off 0 bases at V and 7 bases at J, with 4 bases between the two ends. CDR3: CASSLEGGELFF. DNA for the CDR3: TGCGCCAGCAGCTTGGAGGGCGGGGAGCTGTTTTTT.

The chain combines TRBV18 with TRBJ2-7, with D possibly TRBD2 on 5 matching bases. CDR3 length equals 13 residues. V lost 2 bases, J lost 2 bases, and 7 bases lay in between. CDR1 is KGHSH, CDR2 LQKENI, per germline. CDR3 sequence (DNA): TGTGCCAGCTCACCAAGGGAGACCTACGAGCAGTACTTC. It translates to CASSPRETYEQYF.